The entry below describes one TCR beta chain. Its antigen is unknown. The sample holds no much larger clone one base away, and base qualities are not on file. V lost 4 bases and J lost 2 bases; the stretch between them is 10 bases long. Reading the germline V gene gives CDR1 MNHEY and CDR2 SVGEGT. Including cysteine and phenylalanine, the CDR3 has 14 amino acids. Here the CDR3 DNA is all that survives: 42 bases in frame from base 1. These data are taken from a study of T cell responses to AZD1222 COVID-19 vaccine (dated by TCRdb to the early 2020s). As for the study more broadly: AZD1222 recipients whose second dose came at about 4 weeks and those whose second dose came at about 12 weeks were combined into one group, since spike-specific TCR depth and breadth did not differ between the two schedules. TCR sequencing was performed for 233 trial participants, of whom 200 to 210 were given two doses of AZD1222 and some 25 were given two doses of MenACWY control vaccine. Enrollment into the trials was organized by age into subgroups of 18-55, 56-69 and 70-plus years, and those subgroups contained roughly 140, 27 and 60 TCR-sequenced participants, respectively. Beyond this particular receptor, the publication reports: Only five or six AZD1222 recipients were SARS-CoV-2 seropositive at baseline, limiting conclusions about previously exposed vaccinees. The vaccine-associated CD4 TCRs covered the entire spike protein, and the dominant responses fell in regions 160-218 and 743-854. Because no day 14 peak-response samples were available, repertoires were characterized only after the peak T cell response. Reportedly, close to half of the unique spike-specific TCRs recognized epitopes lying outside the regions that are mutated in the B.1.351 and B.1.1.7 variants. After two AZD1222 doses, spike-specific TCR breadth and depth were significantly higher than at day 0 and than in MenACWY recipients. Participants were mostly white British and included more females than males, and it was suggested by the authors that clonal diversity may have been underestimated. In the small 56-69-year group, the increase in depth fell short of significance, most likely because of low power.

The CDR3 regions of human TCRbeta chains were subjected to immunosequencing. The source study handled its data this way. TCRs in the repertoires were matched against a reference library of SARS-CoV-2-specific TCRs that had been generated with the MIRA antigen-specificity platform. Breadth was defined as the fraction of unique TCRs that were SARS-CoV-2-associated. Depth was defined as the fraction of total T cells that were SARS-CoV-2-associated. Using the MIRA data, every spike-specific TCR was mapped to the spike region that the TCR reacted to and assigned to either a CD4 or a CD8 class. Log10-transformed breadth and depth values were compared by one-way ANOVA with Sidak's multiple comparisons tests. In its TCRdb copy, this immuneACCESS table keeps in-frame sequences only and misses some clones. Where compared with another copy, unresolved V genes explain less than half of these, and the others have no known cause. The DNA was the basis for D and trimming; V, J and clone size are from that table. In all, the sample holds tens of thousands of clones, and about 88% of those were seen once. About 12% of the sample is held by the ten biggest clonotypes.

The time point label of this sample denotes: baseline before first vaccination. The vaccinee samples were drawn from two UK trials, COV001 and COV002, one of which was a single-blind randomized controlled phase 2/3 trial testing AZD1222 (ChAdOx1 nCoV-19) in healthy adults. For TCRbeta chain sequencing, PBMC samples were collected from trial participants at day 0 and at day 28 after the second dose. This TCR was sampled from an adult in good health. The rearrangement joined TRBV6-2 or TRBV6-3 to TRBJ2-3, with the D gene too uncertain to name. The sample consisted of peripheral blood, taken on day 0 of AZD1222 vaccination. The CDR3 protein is CASSLVTTTDTQYF. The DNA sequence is TGTGCCAGCAGTTTGGTGACAACCACAGATACGCAGTATTTT.